A single sample gave rise to the 6 T cell receptor beta chains below, sequenced in a study of T cell changes during pregnancy in multiple sclerosis. Assay: immunoSEQ multiplex PCR; the TCRdb copy retains only in-frame clones and omits some. The profile shows 85,000 to 130,000 clones, about 90% of them singletons. Sequenced here: peripheral blood, sampled before pregnancy. Receptor source: a female donor with multiple sclerosis, enrolled in a pregnancy study.

This sequence joins TRBV5-1 and TRBJ2-5; D is unclear. The CDR3 runs 14 residues. V dropped 0 bases and J dropped 4 bases, with 10 bases sitting between them. In germline, CDR1 is SGHRS, CDR2 YFSETQ. For the CDR3, the DNA is TGCGCCAGCAGCTTGGTCGGGTATCGAGAGACCCAGTACTTC. It translates to CASSLVGYRETQYF.

The chain uses TRBV11-2 and TRBJ2-4, with 9 bases identical to TRBD1. Trimming removed 3 bases from V and 9 bases from J; junction bases left unmatched: 6. The length of the CDR3 is 14 residues. Germline V gives CDR1 SGHAT, CDR2 FQNNGV. The CDR3 DNA reads as TGTGCCAGCAGCTTCGACAGGGGGGAGGTCATTCAGTACTTC. It translates to CASSFDRGEVIQYF.

This clone was detected once. The CDR3 bases are TGCACCAGCAGCCAAAAGGGGGGTACAGGGGACCAAGAGACCCAGTACTTC. Translated: CTSSQKGGTGDQETQYF. V is TRBV1 and J is TRBJ2-5; no check of the table's D call, TRBD1, against the DNA was made. TRBV1 is a pseudogene segment. The CDR3 totals 17 residues.

The chain links TRBV4-1 to TRBJ2-7; 9 bases map to TRBD2. Germline lookup yields CDR1 MGHRA and CDR2 YSYEKL. With V trimmed by 0 bases and J by 3 bases, 15 bases remained unmatched. The CDR3 contains 19 residues. The CDR3 DNA reads as TGCGCCAGCAGCCAAGATGATAGCGGGGGCTCACTTTCGAACTACGAGCAGTACTTC. Its translation is CASSQDDSGGSLSNYEQYF.

The chain couples TRBV27 to TRBJ1-3; D may be TRBD1 (6 bases). Deletions cut 2 bases from V and 0 bases from J, with 8 bases between. This CDR3 spans 15 amino acids. The germline CDR1 and CDR2 sequences are MNHEY and SMNVEV (reference sequence). The CDR3 sequence is CASSLQGNSGNTIYF. CDR3 coding DNA: TGTGCCAGCAGTTTACAGGGGAACTCTGGAAACACCATATATTTT.

The chain uses TRBV9 and TRBJ2-1; 9 bases fit TRBD2. Germline lookup yields CDR1 SGDLS and CDR2 YYNGEE. This CDR3 comprises 16 residues. Unmatched junction bases numbered 5, after V lost 0 bases and J lost 4 bases. The chain's CDR3 is CASSVGASGKYNEQFF. The CDR3 DNA reads as TGTGCCAGCAGCGTAGGCGCTAGCGGGAAATACAATGAGCAGTTCTTC.